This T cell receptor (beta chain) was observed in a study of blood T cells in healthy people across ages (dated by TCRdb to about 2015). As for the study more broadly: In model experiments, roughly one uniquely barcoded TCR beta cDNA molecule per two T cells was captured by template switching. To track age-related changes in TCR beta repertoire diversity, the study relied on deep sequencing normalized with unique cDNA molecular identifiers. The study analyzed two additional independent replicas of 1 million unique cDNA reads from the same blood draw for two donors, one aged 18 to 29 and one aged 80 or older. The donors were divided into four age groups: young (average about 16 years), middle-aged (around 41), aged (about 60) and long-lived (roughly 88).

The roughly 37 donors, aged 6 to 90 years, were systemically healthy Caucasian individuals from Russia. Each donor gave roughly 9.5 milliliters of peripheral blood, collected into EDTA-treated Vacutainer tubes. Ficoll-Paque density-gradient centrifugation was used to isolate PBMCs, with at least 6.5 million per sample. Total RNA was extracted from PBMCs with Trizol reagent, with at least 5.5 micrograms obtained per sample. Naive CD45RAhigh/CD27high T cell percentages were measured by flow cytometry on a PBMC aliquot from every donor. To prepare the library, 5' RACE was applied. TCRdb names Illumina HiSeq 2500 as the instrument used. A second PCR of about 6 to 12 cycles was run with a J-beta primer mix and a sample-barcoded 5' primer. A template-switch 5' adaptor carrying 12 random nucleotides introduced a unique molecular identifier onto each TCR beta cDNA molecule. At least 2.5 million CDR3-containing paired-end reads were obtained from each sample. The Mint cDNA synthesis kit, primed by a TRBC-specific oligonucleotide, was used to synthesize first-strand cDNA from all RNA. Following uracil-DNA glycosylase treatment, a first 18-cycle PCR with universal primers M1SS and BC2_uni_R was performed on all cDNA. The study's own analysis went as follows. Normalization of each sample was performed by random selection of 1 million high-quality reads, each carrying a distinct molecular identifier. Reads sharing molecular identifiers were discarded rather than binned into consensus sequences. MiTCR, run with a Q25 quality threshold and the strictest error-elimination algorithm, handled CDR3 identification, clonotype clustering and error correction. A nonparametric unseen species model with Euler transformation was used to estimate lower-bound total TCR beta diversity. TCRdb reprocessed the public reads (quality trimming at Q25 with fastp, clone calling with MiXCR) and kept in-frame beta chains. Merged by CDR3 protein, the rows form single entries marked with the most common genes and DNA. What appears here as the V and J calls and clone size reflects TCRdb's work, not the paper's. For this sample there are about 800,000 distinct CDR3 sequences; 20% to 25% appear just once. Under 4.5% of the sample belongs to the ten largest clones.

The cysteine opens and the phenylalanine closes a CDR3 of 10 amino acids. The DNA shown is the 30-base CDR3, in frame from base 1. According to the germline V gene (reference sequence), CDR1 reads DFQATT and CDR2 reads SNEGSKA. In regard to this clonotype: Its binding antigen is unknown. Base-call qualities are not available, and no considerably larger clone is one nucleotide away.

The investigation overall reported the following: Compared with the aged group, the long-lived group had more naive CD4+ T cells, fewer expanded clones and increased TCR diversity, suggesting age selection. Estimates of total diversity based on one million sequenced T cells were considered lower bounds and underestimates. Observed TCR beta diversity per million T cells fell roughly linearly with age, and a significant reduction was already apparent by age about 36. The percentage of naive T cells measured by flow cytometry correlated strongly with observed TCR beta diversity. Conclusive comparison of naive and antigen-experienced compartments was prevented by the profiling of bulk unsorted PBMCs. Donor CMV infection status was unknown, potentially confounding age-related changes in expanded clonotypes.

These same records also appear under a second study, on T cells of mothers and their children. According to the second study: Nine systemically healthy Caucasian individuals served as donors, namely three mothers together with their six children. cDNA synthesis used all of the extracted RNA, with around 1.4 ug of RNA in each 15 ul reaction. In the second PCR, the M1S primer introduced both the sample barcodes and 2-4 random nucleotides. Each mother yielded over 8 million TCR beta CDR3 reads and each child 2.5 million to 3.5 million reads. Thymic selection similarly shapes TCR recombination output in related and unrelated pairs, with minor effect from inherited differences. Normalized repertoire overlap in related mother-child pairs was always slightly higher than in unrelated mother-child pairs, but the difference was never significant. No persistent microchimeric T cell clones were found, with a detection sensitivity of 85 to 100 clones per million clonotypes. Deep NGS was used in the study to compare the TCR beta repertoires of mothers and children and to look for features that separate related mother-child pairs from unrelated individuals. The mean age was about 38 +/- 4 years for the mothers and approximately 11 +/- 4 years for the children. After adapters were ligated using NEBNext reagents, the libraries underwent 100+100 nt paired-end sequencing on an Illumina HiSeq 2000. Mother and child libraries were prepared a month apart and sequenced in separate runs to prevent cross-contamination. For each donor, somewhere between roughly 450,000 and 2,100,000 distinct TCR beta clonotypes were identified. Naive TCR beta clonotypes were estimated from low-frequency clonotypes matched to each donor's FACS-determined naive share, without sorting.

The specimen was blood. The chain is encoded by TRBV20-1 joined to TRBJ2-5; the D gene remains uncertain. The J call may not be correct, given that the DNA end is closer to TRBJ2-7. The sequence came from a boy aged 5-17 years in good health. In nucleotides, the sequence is TGCAGTGCAAATACCTACGAGCAGTACTTC. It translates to CSANTYEQYF.